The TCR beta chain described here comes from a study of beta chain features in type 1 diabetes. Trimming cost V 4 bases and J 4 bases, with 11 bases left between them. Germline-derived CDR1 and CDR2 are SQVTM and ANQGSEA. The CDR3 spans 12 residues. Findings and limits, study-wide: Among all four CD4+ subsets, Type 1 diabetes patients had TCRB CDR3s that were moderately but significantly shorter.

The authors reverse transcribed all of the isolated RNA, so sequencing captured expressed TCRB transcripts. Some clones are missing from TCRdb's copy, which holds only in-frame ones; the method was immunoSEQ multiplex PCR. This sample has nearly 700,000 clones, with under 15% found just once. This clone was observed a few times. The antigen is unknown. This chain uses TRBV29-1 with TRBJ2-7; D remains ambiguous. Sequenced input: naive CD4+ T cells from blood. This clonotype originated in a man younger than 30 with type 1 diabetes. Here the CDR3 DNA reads TGCAGCGTTGGGGCCGGGTTTTACGAGCAGTACTTC. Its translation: CSVGAGFYEQYF.